This TCR beta chain stems from a study of sequential checkpoint blockade in melanoma (dated by TCRdb to about 2019). Turning to the overall study: Patients were assigned by 1:1 randomization to either first-line nivolumab followed by ipilimumab (arm A) or ipilimumab followed by nivolumab (arm B). Both trial sequences were followed by maintenance nivolumab. Results and caveats for the whole study, not just this receptor: Validation of the response-prediction model combining TCR metrics and mutation burden is needed in larger, independent patient cohorts.

To note about this clone: Its specific antigen is unknown. No base quality values were provided; no much bigger clone lies one nucleotide off.

TCRbeta CDR3 regions were immunosequenced from genomic DNA with the immunoSEQ Assay. Genomic DNA was amplified by bias-controlled multiplex PCR before high-throughput sequencing. On the study's bioinformatics: To quantify the absolute abundance of each unique TCRbeta CDR3 region, the sequences were collapsed and filtered. Clonality was defined as 1 minus Pielou's evenness and was calculated using productive rearrangements only. A previously published method was used to identify clones with significantly greater frequencies in on-treatment samples than in baseline samples. What TCRdb holds here is the immuneACCESS table cut down to in-frame rearrangements. Part of the clones is not present; checked against another copy, under half of the missing clones reflect an unresolved V gene, and the others are unexplained. V and J calls and clone size are those listed in that table; D and trimming were worked out from the DNA. The sample has tens of thousands of clones on record, roughly 80% of them singletons. Clones ranked in the top ten supply 27% of the sample.

The junction carries 6 bases between V and J, which are trimmed by 0 bases and 2 bases respectively. Looking up the germline V gene yields CDR1 SGDLS and CDR2 YYNGEE. The CDR3, from cysteine to phenylalanine, totals 14 residues. The only DNA kept is the CDR3, 42 bases in frame from the first base. Explained via the paper, the treatment or condition label denotes: randomized to nivolumab then ipilimumab (arm A) or the reverse (arm B). No trial patient had received prior DNA-damaging chemotherapy. On a FACS Aria II flow cytometer, live CD3+CD8+ cells that were negative for CD19 and CD56 were sorted from thawed PBMCs. Samples came from patients with melanoma in CheckMate 064, a randomized, open-label phase II trial of sequential checkpoint blockade. Leukapheresis was used to collect peripheral blood mononuclear cells, which were then purified with Ficoll-Paque and frozen in human serum with roughly 10% DMSO. Right after sorting, the blood CD3+CD8+ cells were verified to be >95% pure, and DNA extraction followed.

The sequencing used CD8+ T cells sorted from blood (inferred from file names), collected from a patient given nivolumab and ipilimumab in sequence. The receptor was isolated from a human donor with melanoma. The chain couples TRBV9 to TRBJ1-3; no D gene is confidently identified. The CDR3 loop reads CASSVAGTGNTIYF. The nucleotides read TGTGCCAGCAGCGTAGCAGGAACTGGAAACACCATATATTTT.